Below are 31 T cell receptor beta chains sequenced from a single sample in a study (dated by TCRdb to between 2015 and 2017). The library was made by 5' RACE. Sequencing instrument: Illumina MiSeq. TCRdb ran its own pipeline on the public reads, namely fastp trimming at Q25 and MiXCR clone calling, and kept in-frame beta chains. All rows with the same CDR3 protein become a single entry with the most common DNA and genes. Counted in this sample were about 32,000 distinct CDR3 sequences; 27% of them appeared once. The leading ten clones occupy approximately 2.1% of the sample. Cells that were CD4+CD25+CD127-/low were the ones isolated as Tregs. Material: tumor-infiltrating Tregs sorted from the breast tumor. The receptors shown here come from a female donor with breast cancer.

Regarding this clonotype: The germline gene is not matched at one end of the junction; a read error may be the cause. This chain joins TRBV7-9 and TRBJ2-1; unclear D gene. The CDR3 sequence is 14 residues long. Per germline, CDR1 SEHNR and CDR2 FQNEAQ (reference sequence). The DNA of the CDR3 is TGTGCCGGCAGCCCCAGAGTCAGCGTCAATGAGCAGTTCTTC. It encodes CAGSPRVSVNEQFF.

This clonotype was observed many times. The J gene is TRBJ2-1, the V gene TRBV4-1, with 7 bases fitting TRBD1. Germline V gene data show CDR1 as MGHRA and CDR2 as YSYEKL. The ends lost 0 bases at V and 0 bases at J; junction bases unmatched: 8. The CDR3 contains 18 residues. The DNA of the CDR3 is TGCGCCAGCAGCCAAGAAGGGGGCGCCATACTCTCCTACAATGAGCAGTTCTTC. It encodes CASSQEGGAILSYNEQFF.

This clonotype was observed a few times. This chain connects TRBV19 to TRBJ2-3, with D uncertain. Trimming shortened V by 8 bases and J by 0 bases, and 12 bases separated the two germline ends. CDR3 length: 14 amino acids. Germline loops: CDR1 LNHDA, CDR2 SQIVND (reference sequence). This CDR3 is CASDKGLSTDTQYF. CDR3 nucleotides: TGTGCCAGTGATAAGGGCCTCAGCACAGATACGCAGTATTTT.

In this sample, this clonotype turned up many times. This chain links TRBV28 with TRBJ2-7, with D hard to call. This CDR3 is 16 amino acids long. Germline lookup yields CDR1 MDHEN and CDR2 SYDVKM. Trimming took 5 bases from V and 0 from J, leaving 17 bases between them. CDR3 loop: CASSTSRRLSSYEQYF. CDR3 sequence (DNA): TGTGCCAGCAGTACCTCCCGACGGCTGAGCTCCTACGAGCAGTACTTC.

There are a few counts of this clonotype. The chain links TRBV2 to TRBJ1-5; D ambiguous. Deletions cut 3 bases from V and 6 bases from J, with 9 bases between. The CDR3 contains 13 residues. CDR1 and CDR2 from the germline V gene are SNHLY and FYNNEI. CDR3 nucleotides: TGTGCCAGCAGTGATGGGGATGTTCAGCCCCAGCATTTT. It codes for CASSDGDVQPQHF.

This clonotype was seen at least ten times. The rearrangement links TRBV20-1 to TRBJ2-7; 9 bases agree with TRBD1. The CDR3 loop spans 18 amino acids. Losses at the gene ends were 0 bases for V and 6 bases for J; bases not matched to a gene: 18. Per the germline V gene, CDR1 is DFQATT and CDR2 is SNEGSKA (reference sequence). The CDR3 region has the DNA TGCAGTGCTAGAGATCGGACAGGGGTACGCCGGGGGTTGAGCGAGCAGTACTTC. The encoded protein is CSARDRTGVRRGLSEQYF.

The chain has TRBV25-1 and TRBJ1-1; D not resolved. CDR3 size: 16 residues. From germline, CDR1 is MGHDK and CDR2 SYGVNS. Deletions cut 5 bases from V and 5 bases from J, with 21 bases between. The CDR3 DNA is TGTGCCAGCAGTCCCTCCCCCAGAGTTGGGAATACTGAAGCTTTCTTT. Protein sequence: CASSPSPRVGNTEAFF.

This clonotype was observed many times. The chain couples TRBV6-6 to TRBJ2-7; D is perhaps TRBD2 (6 bases). V was trimmed by 3 bases and J by 2 bases, leaving 11 bases between them. The CDR3 loop spans 14 amino acids. CDR1 and CDR2 from the germline V gene are MNHNY and SVGAGI (reference sequence). The DNA of the CDR3 is TGTGCCAGCAGTTATGACGGGAGCGCCTACGAGCAGTACTTC. This encodes CASSYDGSAYEQYF.

There are many counts of this clonotype. The J gene is TRBJ1-3, the V gene TRBV7-9, with D possibly matching TRBD1 (6 bases). Germline CDR1 SEHNR, CDR2 FQNEAQ (reference sequence). The V and J ends lost 2 bases and 0 bases respectively, with 8 bases between them. The length of the CDR3 is 15 residues. The CDR3 bases are TGTGCCAGCAGCTTAACAGGGCTCTCTGGAAACACCATATATTTT. Amino acid sequence: CASSLTGLSGNTIYF.

This sequence joins TRBV7-2 and TRBJ2-1; weak D call: TRBD2 (6 bases). Trimming pared 5 bases from V and 0 bases from J, leaving 14 bases between. Germline-derived CDR1 and CDR2 are SGHTA and FQGNSA. The CDR3 covers 16 residues. As DNA, the CDR3 is TGTGCCAGCAGCCTTAATAGCGGTTTCTCCTACAATGAGCAGTTCTTC. As protein: CASSLNSGFSYNEQFF.

This clonotype is medium-sized by share. V usage is TRBV5-1 and J usage is TRBJ1-2; D gene ambiguous. Germline V lookup: CDR1 SGHRS, CDR2 YFSETQ. The CDR3 loop spans 13 amino acids. Trimming cost V 0 bases and J 4 bases, with 7 bases left between them. The CDR3 here is CASSLGGSYGYTF. The DNA for the CDR3 is TGCGCCAGCAGCTTGGGAGGGAGCTATGGCTACACCTTC. Using reference TRBV5-1 and TRBJ1-2 for the parts outside the CDR3, the full variable domain is KAGVTQTPRYLIKTRGQQVTLSCSPISGHRSVSWYQQTPGQGLQFLFEYFSETQRNKGNFPGRFSGRQFSNSRSEMNVSTLELGDSALYLCASSLGGSYGYTFGSGTRLTVV.

The chain joins TRBV5-1 to TRBJ2-7; TRBD1 matches at 7 bases. Germline CDR1 SGHRS, CDR2 YFSETQ. With 0 bases clipped from V and 3 bases from J, the junction kept 15 bases outside the gene matches. This CDR3 spans 18 amino acids. The CDR3 region has the DNA TGCGCCAGCAGCTTGGGGGTTTCATGGGGACAGACTTACTACGAGCAGTACTTC. This sequence encodes CASSLGVSWGQTYYEQYF.

This chain joins TRBV5-6 and TRBJ2-7; weak D call: TRBD1 (5 bases). Germline-derived CDR1 and CDR2 are SGHDT and YYEEEE. The CDR3 covers 12 residues. V was trimmed by 8 bases and J by 4 bases, leaving 13 bases between them. The CDR3: CASFRVPYEQYF. The CDR3 bases are TGTGCCAGTTTCAGGGTACCGTACGAGCAGTACTTC.

This clonotype has only one observation. The rearrangement joins TRBV6-1 to TRBJ1-5; the match to TRBD1 covers 8 bases. V lost 3 bases and J lost 7; bases outside the gene matches: 5. Germline V gene sequence: CDR1 MNHNS, CDR2 SASEGT. CDR3 length: 14 amino acids. The CDR3 DNA follows: TGTGCCAGCAGTGACAGGGGGCTCGACCAGCCCCAGCATTTT. Amino acids: CASSDRGLDQPQHF.

The chain is built from TRBV3-1 and TRBJ2-3; 9 nucleotides match TRBD1. Germline V gene lookup returns CDR1 LGHDT and CDR2 YNNKEL (reference sequence). V gave up 4 bases and J gave up 2 bases; unmatched junction bases: 1. This CDR3 is 14 amino acids long. The CDR3 DNA sequence: TGTGCCAGCAGCCCACAGGGGGCCACAGATACGCAGTATTTT. Its translation is CASSPQGATDTQYF.

In its sample, this clonotype was seen many times. The CDR3 coding sequence is TGTGCCAGCAGTGGCGGACTAGCGGGAGGGCCTTATGACAATGAGCAGTTCTTC. Amino acid sequence: CASSGGLAGGPYDNEQFF. The chain carries TRBV12-3 or TRBV12-4 and TRBJ2-1; 15 nucleotides align to TRBD2. The CDR3 runs to 18 residues. The junction had 10 bases not matched to a gene; V was cut back by 5 bases and J by 5 bases.

This clonotype was recorded a few times. The J gene is TRBJ2-3, the V gene TRBV12-3 or TRBV12-4, with a tentative D call TRBD2 (5 bases). This CDR3 comprises 15 residues. V was shortened by 2 bases and J by 7 bases, with 16 bases between the two germline ends. Here the CDR3 DNA reads TGTGCCAGCAGTTTATTTAATTCGGGGAGAAATACGCAGTATTTT. This translates into CASSLFNSGRNTQYF.

This clonotype has a count of ten or more. Here the CDR3 DNA reads TGTGCCACCGAGGGGTCCGGACAGGGGGTCTCCGAGCAGTACTTC. It yields the protein CATEGSGQGVSEQYF. The chain couples TRBV10-3 to TRBJ2-7; TRBD1 aligns across 10 bases. The CDR3 is 15 amino acids. CDR1 and CDR2 (germline): ENHRY, SYGVKD. V gave up 10 bases and J gave up 6 bases; unmatched junction bases: 15.

This clonotype is judged medium-sized (0.01 to 0.1%). This sequence joins TRBV29-1 and TRBJ2-1, with D possibly being TRBD1 (6 bases). There are 10 residues in the CDR3. CDR1 and CDR2 (germline): SQVTM, ANQGSEA. V was pared by 7 bases and J by 13 bases, with 14 bases between. Here the CDR3 DNA reads TGCAGCGCAGGGGATAGACTCCAGTTCTTC. It yields the protein CSAGDRLQFF.

At least ten counts were recorded for this clonotype. The chain is built from TRBV12-3 or TRBV12-4 and TRBJ2-1; D is uncertain. The CDR3 consists of 13 residues. The ends were cut back, 2 bases at V and 5 bases at J, with 7 bases in the middle. The CDR3 loop reads CASSLWADNEQFF. The CDR3 DNA is TGTGCCAGCAGTTTATGGGCCGACAATGAGCAGTTCTTC.

The chain links TRBV15 to TRBJ2-3; D remains ambiguous. The ends were cut back, 1 base at V and 6 bases at J, with 8 bases in the middle. Germline V gene sequence: CDR1 LNHNV, CDR2 YYDKDF (reference sequence). This CDR3 is built from 13 residues. This CDR3 is CATSRGTFDTQYF. CDR3 coding DNA: TGTGCCACCAGCAGAGGAACCTTCGATACGCAGTATTTT.

This clonotype was recorded a few times. A much larger clone sits a single nucleotide away, making a read error possible. This rearrangement joins TRBV3-1 to TRBJ2-1; 8 bases are a match to TRBD2. CDR1 is LGHDT, CDR2 YNNKEL, per germline (reference sequence). CDR3 length: 14 amino acids. V lost 4 bases and J lost 9; bases outside the gene matches: 8. CDR3 bases: TGTGCCAGCAGCCGACTAGCGCGAGCTCTTGAGCAGTTCTTC. This gives the protein CASSRLARALEQFF.

The CDR3 sequence is CASSPQGVNYEQYF. The CDR3 DNA is TGTGCCAGCTCCCCCCAAGGGGTGAACTACGAGCAGTACTTC. The chain links TRBV18 to TRBJ2-7, with D tentatively TRBD1 (5 bases). Looked up from germline, CDR1 is KGHSH and CDR2 is LQKENI. The V gene lost 6 bases and the J gene lost 3 bases, with 15 bases spanning the gap. The CDR3 is 14 residues long.

This clonotype was observed a few times. J is TRBJ1-3 and V is TRBV9; 7 bases map to TRBD1. Losses at the gene ends were 4 bases for V and 6 bases for J; bases not matched to a gene: 13. This CDR3 contains 16 residues. Germline V lookup: CDR1 SGDLS, CDR2 YYNGEE. CDR3 sequence reads: CASSSTGTALENTIYF. The DNA for the CDR3 is TGTGCCAGCAGCAGCACCGGGACAGCACTCGAAAACACCATATATTTT.

Details on this clonotype: This sequence may be a read error, since a much larger clone differs from it by one base. This sequence joins TRBV5-1 and TRBJ2-7; 7 positions agree with TRBD2. The CDR3 totals 14 residues. The V gene's germline CDR1 is SGHRS and CDR2 YFSETQ. V lost 6 bases, J lost 5 bases, and 11 bases stayed unmatched. The CDR3 DNA sequence: TGCGCCAGCACCCCAACGGGTAGCGGGCACGAGCAGTACTTC. Protein product: CASTPTGSGHEQYF.

This clonotype is judged medium-sized (0.01 to 0.1%). The CDR3 DNA follows: TGTGCCATCAGTTCGGGACTAGCGGGATCCTACAATGAGCAGTTCTTC. Amino acid sequence: CAISSGLAGSYNEQFF. The chain has TRBV10-3 and TRBJ2-1, with 13 positions matching TRBD2. The CDR3 runs 16 residues. Germline values: CDR1 ENHRY, CDR2 SYGVKD. With 5 bases clipped from V and 1 base from J, the junction kept 2 bases outside the gene matches.

In this sample, this clonotype turned up many times. The J gene is TRBJ2-2, the V gene TRBV24-1; 11 positions agree with TRBD1. Trimming removed 9 bases from V and 5 bases from J; junction bases left unmatched: 4. Germline loops: CDR1 KGHDR, CDR2 SFDVKD. This CDR3 comprises 14 residues. The CDR3 DNA reads TGTGCCACCCAGGACAGGGGGCGTACCGGGGAGCTGTTTTTT. This sequence encodes CATQDRGRTGELFF.

This clonotype was observed a handful of times. The rearrangement joins TRBV24-1 to TRBJ1-6; 7 bases are shared with TRBD1. V gave up 7 bases and J gave up 7 bases; unmatched junction bases: 3. The length of the CDR3 is 13 residues. The germline V gene encodes CDR1 KGHDR and CDR2 SFDVKD. CDR3 amino acids: CATRGTENSPLHF. For the CDR3, the DNA is TGTGCCACCAGGGGGACAGAGAATTCACCCCTCCACTTT.

There are many counts of this clonotype. The chain is built from TRBV6-2 or TRBV6-3 and TRBJ2-3; TRBD2 matches 9 bases. The CDR3 runs 16 residues. The germline V gene encodes CDR1 MNHEY and CDR2 SVGEGT. Trimming took 0 bases from V and 1 from J; bases not matched to a gene: 2. The CDR3 sequence: CASSYSIAGGTDTQYF. Here the CDR3 DNA reads TGTGCCAGCAGTTACTCGATAGCGGGGGGCACAGATACGCAGTATTTT.

This clonotype was counted at least ten times. The chain combines TRBV5-6 with TRBJ1-5, with D unresolved. V lost 5 bases, J lost 0 bases, and 15 bases lay in between. The germline V gene encodes CDR1 SGHDT and CDR2 YYEEEE. The CDR3 totals 16 residues. CDR3 loop: CASRRGGVYSNQPQHF. The CDR3 nucleotides are TGTGCCAGCAGACGGGGTGGTGTTTATAGCAATCAGCCCCAGCATTTT.

This clonotype was seen more than once but under ten times. This CDR3 is missing its conserved last phenylalanine or tryptophan, likely due to a read error. The CDR3 protein is CASSYSSTAKGTGTQYL. Here the CDR3 DNA reads TGTGCCAGCAGTTACTCGTCAACAGCTAAGGGCACAGGTACGCAGTATCTT. The genes are TRBV6-5 and TRBJ2-3, with D perhaps TRBD1 (5 bases). From germline, CDR1 is MNHEY and CDR2 SVGAGI. The CDR3 runs 17 residues.